One and the same sample provided the 14 T cell receptor beta chains below, sequenced in a study of T-cell memory formation after mild COVID-19 listed by TCRdb under 2021. Library preparation was by 5' RACE. These reads were obtained on an Illumina NovaSeq 6000. In-frame beta chains were kept once TCRdb had trimmed the public reads at Q25 with fastp and called clones with MiXCR. Records with the same CDR3 protein are collapsed into one entry carrying the most frequent genes and DNA. Present in this sample are approximately 99,000 distinct CDR3 sequences, roughly a sixth of which were seen just once. The top ten clonotypes cover about 6% of the sample. The sequencing input was PBMCs or a T cell subset sorted from them (not recorded which). The receptors originated from a man aged 18 to 35 who had mild COVID-19 (a few samples of this study predate the infection). The sample titles of this study are shuffled in the database, so cell type and time point are left out; the donor was told from shared clones.

A few counts support this clonotype. The V and J genes are TRBV4-2 and TRBJ2-3; a possible D gene is TRBD2 (6 bases). This CDR3 contains 15 residues. V was cut by 1 base and J by 1 base, with 9 bases left in between. CDR1 is LGHNA, CDR2 YNFKEQ, per germline. Here the CDR3 reads CASSQAEGRTDTQYF. In DNA, the CDR3 is TGTGCCAGCAGCCAAGCGGAGGGACGCACAGATACGCAGTATTTT.

This clonotype was counted between two and nine times. The chain employs TRBV6-2 or TRBV6-3 and TRBJ2-7, with D possibly matching TRBD1 (5 bases). The CDR3 is made up of 13 amino acids. Germline V lookup: CDR1 MNHEY, CDR2 SVGEGT. Trimming left V 6 bases short and J 3 bases short, with 12 bases between. CDR3 amino acids: CASSSDSGYEQYF. The CDR3, as DNA: TGTGCCAGCAGCTCCGACAGTGGCTACGAGCAGTACTTC.

The gene calls are TRBV10-3 and TRBJ2-3; the D gene could be TRBD1 or TRBD2 (5 bases each). Trimming removed 6 bases from V and 4 bases from J, with 11 bases in between. Germline V gives CDR1 ENHRY, CDR2 SYGVKD. This CDR3 is built from 13 residues. CDR3 in amino acids: CAIRRDPSDTQYF. CDR3 in DNA: TGTGCCATCAGAAGGGACCCCTCAGATACGCAGTATTTT.

This clonotype has a count of ten or more. V and J are TRBV4-2 and TRBJ2-1; no definite D call. This CDR3 region has 13 residues. Trimming removed 0 bases at V and 8 bases at J, with 8 bases between. In germline, CDR1 is LGHNA, CDR2 YNFKEQ. The CDR3 coding sequence is TGTGCCAGCAGCCAAGAGGTCTGGGATGAGCAGTTCTTC. Its translation: CASSQEVWDEQFF.

The chain couples TRBV30 to TRBJ2-5, with D hard to call. From germline, CDR1 is GTSNPN and CDR2 SVGIG (reference sequence). The V end lost 0 bases, the J end lost 2 bases, and 7 bases lay between the germline ends. The CDR3 has 13 amino acids. In nucleotides, the CDR3 is TGTGCCTGGAGTGTACTGGGGCAAGAGACCCAGTACTTC. Residues: CAWSVLGQETQYF. Supplemented by reference TRBV30 and TRBJ2-5, the full variable domain reads SQTIHQWPATLVQPVGSPLSLECTVEGTSNPNLYWYRQAAGRGLQLLFYSVGIGQISSEVPQNLSASRPQDRQFILSSKKLLLSDSGFYLCAWSVLGQETQYFGPGTRLLVL.

There are a few counts of this clonotype. The J gene is TRBJ1-5, the V gene TRBV28; D uncertain. V dropped 7 bases and J dropped 7 bases, with 14 bases sitting between them. Germline CDR1 reads MDHEN; CDR2 reads SYDVKM. CDR3 length: 13 amino acids. This chain's CDR3 is CASTPEIDQPQHF. The CDR3 coding sequence is TGTGCCAGCACTCCTGAGATAGACCAGCCCCAGCATTTT.

V usage is TRBV7-1 and J usage is TRBJ2-5; no clear D gene. TRBV7-1 is treated as an ORF (open reading frame) with a function not yet certain. The CDR3 sequence is 13 residues long. V was shortened by 2 bases and J by 3 bases, with 7 bases between the two germline ends. In nucleotides, the CDR3 is TGTGCCAGCAGCTCATACGTGGAAGAGACCCAGTACTTC. It specifies CASSSYVEETQYF.

This clonotype was counted ten times or more. The gene calls are TRBV5-1 and TRBJ2-5, with TRBD1 as a possible D gene (5 bases). CDR1 and CDR2 from the germline V gene are SGHRS and YFSETQ. This CDR3 region has 13 residues. V dropped 7 bases and J dropped 2 bases, with 12 bases sitting between them. The CDR3 sequence is CASSTGGQETQYF. CDR3 in DNA: TGCGCCAGCTCTACAGGTGGACAAGAGACCCAGTACTTC.

V is TRBV6-1 and J is TRBJ2-7, with TRBD2 identical over 7 bases. Germline V lookup: CDR1 MNHNS, CDR2 SASEGT. V lost 6 bases to trimming and J lost 3 bases; unmatched junction nucleotides: 17. This CDR3 comprises 17 residues. CDR3 residues: CASRESLGGDPFYEQYV. The CDR3 DNA follows: TGTGCCAGCAGAGAATCTTTGGGAGGGGACCCTTTCTACGAGCAGTACGTC.

The chain couples TRBV20-1 to TRBJ2-1; D tentatively reads TRBD1 or TRBD2 (5 bases each). Trimming pared 8 bases from V and 5 bases from J, leaving 19 bases between. The V gene's germline CDR1 is DFQATT and CDR2 SNEGSKA (reference sequence). CDR3 length equals 14 residues. CDR3 protein: CSPTRMGVNNEQFF. The CDR3 coding sequence is TGCAGTCCCACCAGGATGGGGGTTAACAATGAGCAGTTCTTC.

The CDR3 DNA follows: TGTGCCAGCAGTTACCACAACTATGGCTACACCTTC. It yields the protein CASSYHNYGYTF. V gene TRBV6-2 or TRBV6-3 combines with J gene TRBJ1-2, with D unclear. Germline CDR1 MNHEY, CDR2 SVGEGT. V was clipped by 2 bases and J by 2 bases, with 3 bases between them. This CDR3 is 12 amino acids long.

In this sample, this clonotype turned up many times. The chain has TRBV10-3 and TRBJ2-7; 7 bases are a match to TRBD2. Germline lookup yields CDR1 ENHRY and CDR2 SYGVKD. The CDR3 has 11 amino acids. J was trimmed by 9 bases and V by 6 bases; bases with no gene match: 5. CDR3 residues: CAIRQSGGQYF. The CDR3, as DNA: TGTGCCATCAGGCAATCGGGAGGGCAGTACTTC.

The sample holds a few counts of this clonotype. The CDR3 sequence is CASSQGDRGRNTEAFF. CDR3 nucleotides: TGTGCCAGCAGCCAAGGGGACAGGGGGCGGAACACTGAAGCTTTCTTT. The V and J genes are TRBV4-2 and TRBJ1-1, with TRBD1 identical over 12 bases. CDR1 is LGHNA and CDR2 is YNFKEQ in the germline V gene. The CDR3 covers 16 residues. The V gene end was trimmed by 1 base and the J gene end by 1 base; junction bases not matched to a gene: 1.

The chain has TRBV24-1 and TRBJ1-2; the match to TRBD1 covers 7 bases. V lost 4 bases, J lost 7 bases, and 5 bases stayed unmatched. The CDR3 extends over 13 amino acids. In germline, CDR1 is KGHDR, CDR2 SFDVKD. CDR3 coding DNA: TGTGCCACCAGTGAACAGGGGCGGGGTGGCTACACCTTC. Its translation is CATSEQGRGGYTF.